This T cell receptor beta chain appears in the sequencing data of a study of cytomegalovirus exposure and HLA in healthy donors. Study details: Earlier sequencing of about 200 million T cells yielded approximately 120 million unique TCR beta sequences. Whole-study findings and limits: Presence/absence analyses assumed roughly uniform sequencing depth across donors, which may not hold.

In the case of this clone: Its antigen is undetermined.

The PCR had 60 Vbeta and 13 Jbeta primers. Assay: immunoSEQ multiplex PCR; the TCRdb copy retains only in-frame clones and omits some. This listing includes roughly 62,000 clones. The germline V gene encodes CDR1 SGHRS and CDR2 YFSETQ. With 2 bases removed from V and 4 bases from J, the gap between germline ends came to 9 bases. This CDR3 is built from 14 residues. This TCR was sampled from a woman between 18 and 30 years old in good health and CMV-seronegative. The sample was PBMCs. The J gene is TRBJ2-2, the V gene TRBV5-1, with D tentatively TRBD2 (6 bases). CDR3 loop: CASSLVGLTGELFF. The CDR3 bases are TGCGCCAGCAGCTTAGTGGGACTCACCGGGGAGCTGTTTTTT. Based on the CDR3 plus reference TRBV5-1 and TRBJ2-2, the full variable domain is KAGVTQTPRYLIKTRGQQVTLSCSPISGHRSVSWYQQTPGQGLQFLFEYFSETQRNKGNFPGRFSGRQFSNSRSEMNVSTLELGDSALYLCASSLVGLTGELFFGEGSRLTVL.